Detailed here is one T cell receptor beta chain. Deep-level running was used for the assay. Ten immunoSEQ deep assay plates held the unsorted PBMC DNA. Assay: immunoSEQ multiplex PCR; the TCRdb copy retains only in-frame clones and omits some. The sample records about 500,000 clones, around 77% being singletons. The data derive from a study of shared clonotypes between healthy human individuals. Across the whole study: In total, the donors were a couple of women and a few men aged 18 to 49.

The CDR3 is made up of 15 amino acids. V lost 3 bases, J lost 4 bases, and 13 bases lay in between. CDR1 is MNHEY and CDR2 is SVGAGI in the germline V gene. The source is a woman in her forties in good health. Some clones in this sample may be carry-over from other donors' samples. The chain uses TRBV6-5 and TRBJ2-1; D may be TRBD2 (5 bases). Sequencing used PBMCs. The CDR3 DNA is TGTGCCAGCAGTTATGACTACTATCCTTACAATGAGCAGTTCTTC. Its protein is CASSYDYYPYNEQFF.